The T cell receptor (beta chain) described here comes from a study of T-cell reconstitution after alpha-beta-depleted transplantation in children. Study results and limitations: By one year post-transplant, T-cell counts and diversity largely arose from T cells that were newly produced.

Ten or more counts support this clonotype. What it recognizes is unknown. Unique molecular identifiers were incorporated when the TCRbeta library was constructed. TCRdb re-called the PCR reads with MiXCR, one entry per CDR3 protein. The data show 90,000 to 130,000 distinct CDR3 sequences, around 6.4% seen once. In germline, CDR1 is SQVTM, CDR2 ANQGSEA. CDR3 size: 12 residues. The V end lost 4 bases, the J end lost 3 bases, and 9 bases lay between the germline ends. This TCR came from a male patient aged 2 to 10 who had a stem cell transplant for acute lymphoblastic leukemia, so the T cells may come from the graft donor. The specimen was PBMCs, mostly from graft donor cells, collected 360 days after TCRalphabeta/CD19-depleted stem cell transplant. The rearrangement links TRBV29-1 to TRBJ1-1, with D tentatively TRBD1 (6 bases). DNA for the CDR3: TGCAGCGTTGGGGGGGGGCACACTGAAGCTTTCTTT. Protein: CSVGGGHTEAFF.